A selection of T cell receptor beta chains follows, all from one sample in a study of CD8+CD57+ T cells in acquired aplastic anemia. Each CDR3 protein gets one entry after TCRdb re-called the reads with MiXCR. The sample contains 150,000 to 200,000 distinct CDR3 sequences, around three fifths of which appear only once. The sequenced material came from sorted CD4+, CD8+, or CD8+CD57+ T cells (not recorded which) from PBMCs. The receptors stem from a human donor with severe aplastic anemia or a healthy control (not recorded which). CDR3s include the opening cysteine and the closing phenylalanine or tryptophan. The order of the fields is clone size, J gene, V gene, D gene, CDR3 DNA, CDR3 protein. The D gene is left open where the match is weak. Rows give clone size only sometimes, using once, few, many, or a class for an expanded clone.

abundance: few; j_gene: TRBJ1-2; v_gene: TRBV7-9; d_gene: NA; CDR3nt: TGTGCCAGCAGCTTAGAAGACAGTTTATCGAGCTACACCTTC; CDR3aa: CASSLEDSLSSYTF
abundance: NA; j_gene: TRBJ2-5; v_gene: TRBV20-1; d_gene: NA; CDR3nt: TGCAGTGCTAAGGGGTTCACTAGTCCCCAAGAGACCCAGTACTTC; CDR3aa: CSAKGFTSPQETQYF
abundance: NA; j_gene: TRBJ1-6; v_gene: TRBV3-1; d_gene: TRBD1; CDR3nt: TGTGCCAGCAGCCAAGGATGGACAGGGGGCGTTTCACCCCTCCACTTT; CDR3aa: CASSQGWTGGVSPLHF
abundance: few; j_gene: TRBJ2-5; v_gene: TRBV20-1; d_gene: TRBD1; CDR3nt: TGCAGTGCAAGGCAGGGGGCAAGAGAGACCCAGTACTTC; CDR3aa: CSARQGARETQYF
abundance: many; j_gene: TRBJ2-1; v_gene: TRBV20-1; d_gene: TRBD1; CDR3nt: TGCAGTGCTCCCCTACCCGACAGGGAAAATGAGCAGTTCTTC; CDR3aa: CSAPLPDRENEQFF
abundance: NA; j_gene: TRBJ1-1; v_gene: TRBV20-1; d_gene: TRBD1; CDR3nt: TGCAGTGCTAGGGATGACAGGGGCCTTGAAGCTTTCTTT; CDR3aa: CSARDDRGLEAFF
abundance: NA; j_gene: TRBJ2-2; v_gene: TRBV2; d_gene: NA; CDR3nt: TGTGCCAGCCTCGTACAGGGCCAGACGAACACCGGGGAGCTGTTTTTT; CDR3aa: CASLVQGQTNTGELFF
abundance: NA; j_gene: TRBJ1-2; v_gene: TRBV7-8; d_gene: NA; CDR3nt: TGTGCCAGCAGCTTAGCATCCGGGGTGGATGGCTACACCTTC; CDR3aa: CASSLASGVDGYTF
abundance: NA; j_gene: TRBJ2-3; v_gene: TRBV7-9; d_gene: TRBD2; CDR3nt: TGTGCCAGCAGCACGGGACTAGCGGGGAGCACAGATACGCAGTATTTT; CDR3aa: CASSTGLAGSTDTQYF
abundance: NA; j_gene: TRBJ1-5; v_gene: TRBV7-2; d_gene: TRBD1; CDR3nt: TGTGCCAGCAGCTGGGACAGGAACAATCAGCCCCAGCATTTT; CDR3aa: CASSWDRNNQPQHF
abundance: NA; j_gene: TRBJ2-7; v_gene: TRBV10-1; d_gene: TRBD2; CDR3nt: TGTGCCAGCAGTGAAGGGGCTAGCGGGAGGGCCCACGAGCAGTACTTC; CDR3aa: CASSEGASGRAHEQYF
abundance: many; j_gene: TRBJ2-7; v_gene: TRBV15; d_gene: TRBD2; CDR3nt: TGTGCCACCAGCAGCAGCGGGGGCCGCTCCTACGAGCAGTACTTC; CDR3aa: CATSSSGGRSYEQYF
abundance: few; j_gene: TRBJ2-1; v_gene: TRBV7-7; d_gene: TRBD2; CDR3nt: TGTGCTAGCAGCCCCTCGGGGGGGGGCCAGCAGTTCTTC; CDR3aa: CASSPSGGGQQFF
abundance: NA; j_gene: TRBJ1-2; v_gene: TRBV28; d_gene: TRBD1; CDR3nt: TGTGCCAGCAGTTTAAGCGGGGACAGTCCTAACTATGGCTACACCTTC; CDR3aa: CASSLSGDSPNYGYTF
abundance: NA; j_gene: TRBJ1-5; v_gene: TRBV7-8; d_gene: NA; CDR3nt: TGTGCCAGCAGCTTTCAGGGTAAGGGCAATCAGCCCCAGCATTTT; CDR3aa: CASSFQGKGNQPQHF
abundance: NA; j_gene: TRBJ2-5; v_gene: TRBV2; d_gene: NA; CDR3nt: TGTGCCAGCAGTGACGGGACGGGCAGTCAAGAGACCCAGTACTTC; CDR3aa: CASSDGTGSQETQYF
abundance: NA; j_gene: TRBJ2-2; v_gene: TRBV2; d_gene: NA; CDR3nt: TGTGCCAGCAGGTTAGCGGTTCTGAACACCGGGGAGCTGTTTTTT; CDR3aa: CASRLAVLNTGELFF
abundance: once; j_gene: TRBJ1-4; v_gene: TRBV7-9; d_gene: NA; CDR3nt: TGTGCCAGCAGCCCAACCGGGACAATGGTTGAAAAACTGTTTTTT; CDR3aa: CASSPTGTMVEKLFF
abundance: NA; j_gene: TRBJ1-2; v_gene: TRBV7-2; d_gene: NA; CDR3nt: TGTGCCAGCAGCTTAAGGGCAGGCAACGAGGCTGGTAGCTACACCTTC; CDR3aa: CASSLRAGNEAGSYTF
abundance: few; j_gene: TRBJ1-6; v_gene: TRBV11-3; d_gene: NA; CDR3nt: TGTGCCAGCAGCTTAAGGGACACGGTGGGGAGATCACCCCTCCACTTT; CDR3aa: CASSLRDTVGRSPLHF
abundance: many; j_gene: TRBJ1-6; v_gene: TRBV6-6; d_gene: NA; CDR3nt: TGTGCCAGCAGCGACTACTCATCACAATGGTCGGTCCTAGGCTTT; CDR3aa: CASSDYSSQWSVLGF
abundance: NA; j_gene: TRBJ2-7; v_gene: TRBV4-2; d_gene: TRBD1; CDR3nt: TGTGCCAGCGGAACCGGGACAGGACTCTACGAGCAGTACTTC; CDR3aa: CASGTGTGLYEQYF
abundance: NA; j_gene: TRBJ2-1; v_gene: TRBV24-1; d_gene: NA; CDR3nt: TGTGCCACCAGTGTCGTGAATGAGCAGTTCTTC; CDR3aa: CATSVVNEQFF
abundance: NA; j_gene: TRBJ1-2; v_gene: TRBV2; d_gene: NA; CDR3nt: TGTGCCAGCAGACCCACCGCTAACTATGGCTACACCTTC; CDR3aa: CASRPTANYGYTF
abundance: NA; j_gene: TRBJ1-3; v_gene: TRBV7-8; d_gene: NA; CDR3nt: TGTGCCAGCAGCCGGGGGGGAAACACCATATATTTT; CDR3aa: CASSRGGNTIYF
abundance: NA; j_gene: TRBJ2-5; v_gene: TRBV27; d_gene: TRBD1; CDR3nt: TGTGCCAGCAGTCCCCCAGGGGGAGCGATGGAGACCCAGTACTTC; CDR3aa: CASSPPGGAMETQYF
abundance: NA; j_gene: TRBJ1-1; v_gene: TRBV12-3/TRBV12-4; d_gene: NA; CDR3nt: TGTGCCAGCAGTATCCAGACAGTCGGGGCTGAAGCTTTCTTT; CDR3aa: CASSIQTVGAEAFF
abundance: once; j_gene: TRBJ1-1; v_gene: TRBV20-1; d_gene: NA; CDR3nt: TGCAGTGCTAGTGGAATAATGAACACTGAAGCTTTCTTT; CDR3aa: CSASGIMNTEAFF
abundance: few; j_gene: TRBJ2-7; v_gene: TRBV20-1; d_gene: TRBD1; CDR3nt: TGCAGTGCCTTCCCCCTCGGCGGGACAGGTTACTACGAGCAGTACTTC; CDR3aa: CSAFPLGGTGYYEQYF
abundance: many; j_gene: TRBJ2-1; v_gene: TRBV19; d_gene: TRBD2; CDR3nt: TGTGCCAGTAGTATCGCCCCCCCTACTAGCGGGGGGTCCTACAATGAGCAGTTCTTC; CDR3aa: CASSIAPPTSGGSYNEQFF
abundance: NA; j_gene: TRBJ2-7; v_gene: TRBV5-6; d_gene: TRBD2; CDR3nt: TGTGCCAGCGCTACGAGCGGGGCCGTGGACGAGCAGTACTTC; CDR3aa: CASATSGAVDEQYF
abundance: NA; j_gene: TRBJ2-7; v_gene: TRBV7-3; d_gene: TRBD2; CDR3nt: TGTGCCAGCAGCTCCGGGACTAGTATCTACGAGCAGTACTTC; CDR3aa: CASSSGTSIYEQYF
abundance: many; j_gene: TRBJ2-3; v_gene: TRBV6-1; d_gene: NA; CDR3nt: TGTGCCATCGTCGGGACTGAAGACACAGATACGCAGTATTTT; CDR3aa: CAIVGTEDTDTQYF
abundance: many; j_gene: TRBJ1-6; v_gene: TRBV19; d_gene: TRBD1; CDR3nt: TGTGCCAGTAGTATAAGCCCAGGGGGCGCCTATAATTCACCCCTCCACTTT; CDR3aa: CASSISPGGAYNSPLHF
abundance: NA; j_gene: TRBJ2-1; v_gene: TRBV7-2; d_gene: TRBD1; CDR3nt: TGTGCCAGCCGACCGACAGGGGCCAGCTCCTACAATGAGCAGTTCTTC; CDR3aa: CASRPTGASSYNEQFF
abundance: NA; j_gene: TRBJ2-1; v_gene: TRBV6-6; d_gene: NA; CDR3nt: TGTGCCAGCAGTTACTCACGGTTATACAATGAGCAGTTCTTC; CDR3aa: CASSYSRLYNEQFF
abundance: NA; j_gene: TRBJ2-2; v_gene: TRBV10-3; d_gene: TRBD2; CDR3nt: TGTGCCACCCGTAGCGGGAGGGACACCGGGGAGCTGTTTTTT; CDR3aa: CATRSGRDTGELFF